This is a list of T cell receptor delta chains from one sample in a study of Vδ1+ human thymocytes. TCRdb applied CATT to the multiplex PCR reads for clone calling. The sample contains under 85,000 delta-chain clones, about 35% of which appear only once. The sample comprised Vdelta1+ gamma-delta thymocytes from the thymus. The receptors derive from a boy under two years old who had congenital heart surgery. CDR3s leave out the opening cysteine and the closing phenylalanine or tryptophan. D genes are given only for firm matches.

J gene: TRDJ1
CDR3 length: 20
D gene: TRDD3
V gene: TRDV1
CDR3 protein: ALGELFVATGGYPQGDDKLI

J gene: TRDJ1
CDR3 length: 20
D gene: TRDD3
V gene: TRDV1
CDR3 protein: ALASTRGALLGIHLYTDKLI

J gene: TRDJ1
CDR3 length: 21
D gene: TRDD3
V gene: TRDV1
CDR3 protein: ALGELSVLPKGDTRSYTDKLI

J gene: TRDJ1
CDR3 length: 18
D gene: TRDD3
V gene: TRDV2
CDR3 protein: ACATVTGGLERENTDKLI

J gene: TRDJ1
CDR3 length: 18
D gene: NA
V gene: TRDV1
CDR3 protein: ALGEPTCGESAPASHKLI

J gene: TRDJ1
CDR3 length: 18
D gene: TRDD3
V gene: TRDV1
CDR3 protein: ALGEFFPVGDTRNTDKLI

J gene: TRDJ1
CDR3 length: 18
D gene: TRDD3
V gene: TRDV1
CDR3 protein: ALGELGGERGYPYTDKLI

J gene: TRDJ1
CDR3 length: 15
D gene: NA
V gene: TRDV1
CDR3 protein: ALGEQIRGQYTDKLI

J gene: TRDJ1
CDR3 length: 18
D gene: NA
V gene: TRDV1
CDR3 protein: ALGGPSWAGVHSQKDKLI

J gene: TRDJ1
CDR3 length: 17
D gene: TRDD3
V gene: TRDV1
CDR3 protein: ALGEDPPRGGSLTDKLI

J gene: TRDJ1
CDR3 length: 16
D gene: TRDD3
V gene: TRDV2
CDR3 protein: ACDALLGDTPYTDKLI

J gene: TRDJ1
CDR3 length: 17
D gene: NA
V gene: TRDV1
CDR3 protein: ALGEVSDPQTWYTDRLI

J gene: TRDJ1
CDR3 length: 16
D gene: TRDD3
V gene: TRDV1
CDR3 protein: ALVLRGIPVKYTDKLI

J gene: TRDJ1
CDR3 length: 11
D gene: NA
V gene: TRDV1
CDR3 protein: ALCWGYTDKLI

J gene: TRDJ1
CDR3 length: 14
D gene: NA
V gene: TRDV2
CDR3 protein: ATHECGLPPLWKLI

J gene: TRDJ1
CDR3 length: 16
D gene: NA
V gene: TRDV1
CDR3 protein: ALGELRRPPTLLDKLI

J gene: TRDJ1
CDR3 length: 14
D gene: TRDD3
V gene: TRDV2
CDR3 protein: ACDPYLTGVTDKLI

J gene: TRDJ1
CDR3 length: 18
D gene: TRDD3
V gene: TRDV1
CDR3 protein: ALGEPKSTFPFYWGIPLI

J gene: TRDJ2
CDR3 length: 17
D gene: NA
V gene: TRDV1
CDR3 protein: ALGESYPPGAALTAQLF

J gene: TRDJ1
CDR3 length: 14
D gene: TRDD2
V gene: TRDV1
CDR3 protein: ALGEPPSYFSDKLI

J gene: TRDJ1
CDR3 length: 23
D gene: TRDD3
V gene: TRDV1
CDR3 protein: ALGELGRAPTLRTGGPPRTDKLI